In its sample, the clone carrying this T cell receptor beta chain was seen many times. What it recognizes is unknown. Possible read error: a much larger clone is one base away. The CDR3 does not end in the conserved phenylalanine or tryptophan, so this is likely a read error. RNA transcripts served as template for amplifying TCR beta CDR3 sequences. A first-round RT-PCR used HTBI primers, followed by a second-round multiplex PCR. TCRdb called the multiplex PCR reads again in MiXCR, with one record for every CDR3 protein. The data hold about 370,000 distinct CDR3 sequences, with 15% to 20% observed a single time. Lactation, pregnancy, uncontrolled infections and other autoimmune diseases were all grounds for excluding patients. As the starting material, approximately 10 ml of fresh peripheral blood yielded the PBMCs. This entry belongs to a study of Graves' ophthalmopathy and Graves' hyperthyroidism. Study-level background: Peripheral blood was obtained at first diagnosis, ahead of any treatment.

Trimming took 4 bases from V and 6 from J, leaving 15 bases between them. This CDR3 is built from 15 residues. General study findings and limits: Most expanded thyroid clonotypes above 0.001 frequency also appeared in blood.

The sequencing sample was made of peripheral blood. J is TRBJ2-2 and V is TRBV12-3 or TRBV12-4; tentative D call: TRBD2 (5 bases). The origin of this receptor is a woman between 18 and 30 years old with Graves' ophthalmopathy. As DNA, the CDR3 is TGTGCCAGCAGTTACCGGGGTCGTCATTCCGGGGAGCTGTTTTCT. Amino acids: CASSYRGRHSGELFS.